This entry is about one TCR beta chain. TCRdb itself ran the RT-PCR reads through MiXCR, one entry per CDR3 protein. Altogether roughly 21,000 distinct CDR3 sequences are present, around 28% being singletons, with the ten largest covering just under 50%. The sample comes from a study of patients and donors after allogeneic stem cell transplantation. Germline V gene lookup returns CDR1 MNHNS and CDR2 SASEGT. The length of the CDR3 is 12 residues. The V end was cut by 2 bases, the J end by 13 bases, with 12 bases between. This TCR was recovered from a human donor who was either an allogeneic HSCT recipient or a stem cell or donor lymphocyte infusion donor (not recorded which). It is not recorded whose cells these are; they may come from a transplant donor. V gene TRBV6-1 combines with J gene TRBJ2-1; D unresolved. Material: blood, either unsorted or a sorted T cell fraction (not recorded which). The CDR3 spells CASSETPRSQFF. In nucleotides, the CDR3 is TGTGCCAGCAGTGAAACCCCTAGGTCCCAGTTCTTC.